Included here is one T cell receptor (beta chain) sequence, with context. The data belong to a study of control samples from healthy donors and cancer patients. Some clones are missing from TCRdb's copy, which holds only in-frame ones; the method was immunoSEQ multiplex PCR. Of 100,000 to 150,000 clones listed, about nine tenths are singletons. The CDR3 covers 16 residues. CDR1 and CDR2 from the germline V gene are KGHDR and SFDVKD. The V segment lost 3 bases and the J segment 8 bases; nucleotides outside the gene matches: 10. V and J are TRBV24-1 and TRBJ2-1, with 9 positions matching TRBD2. This sequence was found in a man aged 18 to 35 in good health. Sequenced sample: blood. The CDR3 DNA reads as TGTGCCACCAGTGATCGACTAGCGGCTGGCGGGTATGAGCAGTTCTTC. Amino acid sequence: CATSDRLAAGGYEQFF.